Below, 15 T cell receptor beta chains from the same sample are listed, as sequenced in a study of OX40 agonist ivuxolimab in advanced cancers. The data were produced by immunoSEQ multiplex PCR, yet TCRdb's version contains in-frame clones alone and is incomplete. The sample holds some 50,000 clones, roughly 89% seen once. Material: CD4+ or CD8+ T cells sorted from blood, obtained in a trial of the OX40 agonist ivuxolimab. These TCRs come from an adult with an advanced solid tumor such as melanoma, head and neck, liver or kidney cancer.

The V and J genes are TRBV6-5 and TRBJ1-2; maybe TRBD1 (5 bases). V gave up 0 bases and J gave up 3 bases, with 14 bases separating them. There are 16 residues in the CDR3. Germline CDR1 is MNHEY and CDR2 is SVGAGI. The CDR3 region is CASSYSMAGIDYGYTF. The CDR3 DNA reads TGTGCCAGCAGTTACTCGATGGCAGGGATCGACTATGGCTACACCTTC.

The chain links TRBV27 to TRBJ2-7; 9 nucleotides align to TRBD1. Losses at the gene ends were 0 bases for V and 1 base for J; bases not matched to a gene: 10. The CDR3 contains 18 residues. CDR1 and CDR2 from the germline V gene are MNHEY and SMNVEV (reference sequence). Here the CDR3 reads CASSLSGMGQGLSYEQYF. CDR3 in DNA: TGTGCCAGCAGTTTATCGGGTATGGGACAGGGCTTATCCTACGAGCAGTACTTC.

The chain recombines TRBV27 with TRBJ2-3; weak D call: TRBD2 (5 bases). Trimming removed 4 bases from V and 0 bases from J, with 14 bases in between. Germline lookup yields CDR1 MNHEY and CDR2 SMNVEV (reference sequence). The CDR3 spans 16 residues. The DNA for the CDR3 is TGTGCCAGCAGTTCCAACCGGGATATAAGCACAGATACGCAGTATTTT. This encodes CASSSNRDISTDTQYF.

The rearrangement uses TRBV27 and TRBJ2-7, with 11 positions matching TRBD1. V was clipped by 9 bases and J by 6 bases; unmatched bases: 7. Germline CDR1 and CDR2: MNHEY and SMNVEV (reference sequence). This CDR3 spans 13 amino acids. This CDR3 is CASRTGGIFEQYF. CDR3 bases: TGTGCCAGTAGGACAGGGGGCATTTTCGAGCAGTACTTC.

CDR3 region: CASSQVGAYNSPLHF. DNA for the CDR3: TGCGCCAGCAGCCAAGTGGGGGCCTATAATTCACCCCTCCACTTT. The V and J genes are TRBV4-1 and TRBJ1-6; D perhaps matches TRBD1 (5 bases). This CDR3 comprises 15 residues. The V end was cut by 1 base, the J end by 2 bases, with 6 bases between. Germline V CDR1 and CDR2: MGHRA, YSYEKL.

Here the CDR3 DNA reads TGTGCCAGCAGTTTAGGGGGCAGTTGGCTGGGGGCCAACGTCCTGACTTTC. Amino acid sequence: CASSLGGSWLGANVLTF. The chain carries TRBV27 and TRBJ2-6, with TRBD1 as a possible D gene (6 bases). V lost 2 bases to trimming and J lost 4 bases, with 15 bases between them. The germline V gene has CDR1 MNHEY and CDR2 SMNVEV (reference sequence). The length of the CDR3 is 17 residues.

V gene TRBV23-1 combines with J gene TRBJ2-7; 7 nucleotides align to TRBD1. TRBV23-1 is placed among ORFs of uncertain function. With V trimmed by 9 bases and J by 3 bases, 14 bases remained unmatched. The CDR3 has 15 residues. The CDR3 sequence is CARTIGTADNYEQYF. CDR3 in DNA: TGCGCCAGGACAATCGGGACAGCAGACAACTACGAGCAGTACTTC.

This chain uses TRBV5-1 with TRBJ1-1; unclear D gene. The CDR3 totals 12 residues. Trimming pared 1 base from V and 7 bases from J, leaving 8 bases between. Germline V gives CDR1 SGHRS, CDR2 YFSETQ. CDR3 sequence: CASSLTVGEAFF. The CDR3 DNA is TGCGCCAGCAGCTTGACGGTAGGTGAAGCTTTCTTT.

CDR3 protein: CASSLSGTGGVEQYF. CDR3 DNA sequence: TGTGCCAGCAGTTTATCCGGGACGGGAGGGGTCGAGCAGTACTTC. The rearrangement joins TRBV6-5 to TRBJ2-7; 8 bases match TRBD2. J gave up 6 bases and V 4 bases, and 11 bases lay outside the gene matches. The germline V gene encodes CDR1 MNHEY and CDR2 SVGAGI. The CDR3 totals 15 residues.

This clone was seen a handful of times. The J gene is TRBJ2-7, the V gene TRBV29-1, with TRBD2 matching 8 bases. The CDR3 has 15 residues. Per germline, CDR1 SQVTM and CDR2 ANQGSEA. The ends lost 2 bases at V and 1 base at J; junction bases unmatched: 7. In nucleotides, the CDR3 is TGCAGCGTTGAACGTGGGCTAGCGGGTTCCTACGAGCAGTACTTC. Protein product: CSVERGLAGSYEQYF.

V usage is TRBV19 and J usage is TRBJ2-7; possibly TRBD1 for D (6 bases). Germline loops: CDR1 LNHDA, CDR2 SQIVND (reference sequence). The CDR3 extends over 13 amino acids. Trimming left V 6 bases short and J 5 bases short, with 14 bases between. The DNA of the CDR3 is TGTGCCAGTAGCCAGACAGGTATCAACGAGCAGTACTTC. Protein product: CASSQTGINEQYF. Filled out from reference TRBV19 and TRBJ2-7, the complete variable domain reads DGGITQSPKYLFRKEGQNVTLSCEQNLNHDAMYWYRQDPGQGLRLIYYSQIVNDFQKGDIAEGYSVSREKKESFPLTVTSAQKNPTAFYLCASSQTGINEQYFGPGTRLTVT.

In nucleotides, the CDR3 is TGTGCCAGCAGCTTAATGGCTAGCATGGAGAACGAGCAGTACTTC. It codes for CASSLMASMENEQYF. The V and J genes are TRBV7-3 and TRBJ2-7, with D maybe TRBD2 (5 bases). CDR1 SGHTA and CDR2 FQGTGA come from the germline V gene. This CDR3 is built from 15 residues. The V end lost 1 base, the J end lost 5 bases, and 15 bases lay between the germline ends.

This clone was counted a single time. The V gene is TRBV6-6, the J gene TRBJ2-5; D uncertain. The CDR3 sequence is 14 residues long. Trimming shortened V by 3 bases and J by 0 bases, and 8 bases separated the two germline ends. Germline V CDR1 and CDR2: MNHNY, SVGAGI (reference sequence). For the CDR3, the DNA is TGTGCCAGCAGTTATACGGCAGACCAAGAGACCCAGTACTTC. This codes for CASSYTADQETQYF.

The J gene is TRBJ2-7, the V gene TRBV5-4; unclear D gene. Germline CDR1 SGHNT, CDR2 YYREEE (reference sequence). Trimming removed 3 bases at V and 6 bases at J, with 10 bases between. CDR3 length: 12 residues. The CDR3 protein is CASSYLAGEQYF. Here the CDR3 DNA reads TGTGCCAGCAGCTACCTCGCTGGCGAGCAGTACTTC.

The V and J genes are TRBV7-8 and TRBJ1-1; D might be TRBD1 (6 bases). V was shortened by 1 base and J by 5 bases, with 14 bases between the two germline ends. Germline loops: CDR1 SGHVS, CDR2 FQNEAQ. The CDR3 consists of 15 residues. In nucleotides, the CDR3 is TGTGCCAGCAGCTTAGAACAGGGCGTGTGGACTGAAGCTTTCTTT. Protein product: CASSLEQGVWTEAFF.